The 18 T cell receptor beta chains in this list originate from one sample, sequenced in a study of blood T cell repertoires in COVID-19 (TCRdb year 2020). Preparation of the library involved the immunoSEQ multiplex PCR assay. Not all clones reach the TCRdb copy of this immuneACCESS table, which keeps in-frame sequences only. Checked studies attribute under half of the gap to unresolved V genes and leave the rest unexplained. This sample holds roughly 240,000 clones; 70% to 90% were observed only once. Over 2% of the sample is taken by the ten largest. Source material: PBMCs or T cells enriched from blood (not recorded which). The origin of the receptors is a woman in her thirties or forties with acute COVID-19.

The chain combines TRBV5-4 with TRBJ2-3; TRBD2 matches at 7 bases. Germline-derived CDR1 and CDR2 are SGHNT and YYREEE (reference sequence). Trimming took 0 bases from V and 6 from J; bases not matched to a gene: 4. The CDR3 is 14 residues long. As DNA, the CDR3 is TGTGCCAGCAGCTTGGAGCGGGGTGGGGATACGCAGTATTTT. This sequence encodes CASSLERGGDTQYF.

The V and J genes are TRBV7-9 and TRBJ2-5; 8 positions match TRBD2. The CDR3 is 15 residues long. Germline CDR1 and CDR2: SEHNR and FQNEAQ (reference sequence). Trimming took 3 bases from V and 5 from J; bases not matched to a gene: 8. The CDR3 DNA reads TGTGCCAGCAGCTTGATAGGCCAGCGGGGGGAGACCCAGTACTTC. Encoded protein: CASSLIGQRGETQYF.

This clone showed up just a few times. J is TRBJ1-2 and V is TRBV30, with D possibly being TRBD1 (6 bases). The CDR3 totals 13 residues. The germline V gene encodes CDR1 GTSNPN and CDR2 SVGIG (reference sequence). The ends were cut back, 5 bases at V and 0 bases at J, with 10 bases in the middle. The CDR3 sequence: CAWATGSNYGYTF. Written as DNA, the CDR3 is TGTGCCTGGGCTACAGGGTCTAACTATGGCTACACCTTC.

This rearrangement joins TRBV28 to TRBJ1-2, with D possibly TRBD1 on 5 matching bases. The V end lost 5 bases, the J end lost 6 bases, and 19 bases lay between the germline ends. This CDR3 region has 15 residues. CDR1 is MDHEN and CDR2 is SYDVKM in the germline V gene. DNA for the CDR3: TGTGCCAGCAGTCTCACCGGGGGGATTCAAAATGGCTACACCTTC. Encoded protein: CASSLTGGIQNGYTF.

The gene calls are TRBV6-1 and TRBJ1-5; D ambiguous. V gave up 3 bases and J gave up 5 bases, with 8 bases separating them. Per the germline V gene, CDR1 is MNHNS and CDR2 is SASEGT. CDR3 length: 13 residues. The CDR3: CASSDVGYQPQHF. The CDR3 DNA reads as TGTGCCAGCAGTGATGTCGGGTATCAGCCCCAGCATTTT.

The rearrangement joins TRBV10-2 to TRBJ2-7, with TRBD1 matching over 8 bases. The length of the CDR3 is 15 residues. Germline CDR1 is WSHSY and CDR2 is SAAADI. The trim removed 8 bases at V and 0 bases at J, leaving 9 bases unmatched. The CDR3 nucleotides read TGCGCCAGCTCGGCGGACAGGGTAGGCTCCTACGAGCAGTACGTC. Translating it yields CASSADRVGSYEQYV.

The chain has TRBV6-5 and TRBJ2-1; TRBD2 matches 7 bases. The CDR3 contains 15 residues. CDR1 is MNHEY and CDR2 is SVGAGI in the germline V gene. V dropped 2 bases and J dropped 7; count of bases not matched to a gene: 8. The CDR3 region is CASSYGGGRSNEQFF. The CDR3 bases are TGTGCCAGCAGTTACGGCGGGGGAAGAAGTAATGAGCAGTTCTTC.

The chain joins TRBV7-2 to TRBJ1-1, with 7 bases fitting TRBD1. The CDR3 length is 14 residues. Losses at the gene ends were 5 bases for V and 4 bases for J; bases not matched to a gene: 7. Germline lookup yields CDR1 SGHTA and CDR2 FQGNSA. Here the CDR3 DNA reads TGTGCCAGCAGCCGCCGACAGGGCGTCACTGAAGCTTTCTTT. Its protein product is CASSRRQGVTEAFF. Combining the CDR3 with reference TRBV7-2 and TRBJ1-1 gives the whole variable domain GAGVSQSPSNKVTEKGKDVELRCDPISGHTALYWYRQSLGQGLEFLIYFQGNSAPDKSGLPSDRFSAERTGGSVSTLTIQRTQQEDSAVYLCASSRRQGVTEAFFGQGTRLTVV.

The chain employs TRBV7-9 and TRBJ2-2, with 7 nucleotides matching TRBD1. V lost 7 bases and J lost 3; bases outside the gene matches: 8. The CDR3 contains 15 residues. Per the germline V gene, CDR1 is SEHNR and CDR2 is FQNEAQ (reference sequence). Written as DNA, the CDR3 is TGTGCCAGCAACATACAGGGGTCTTACACCGGGGAGCTGTTTTTT. The encoded protein is CASNIQGSYTGELFF.

The chain recombines TRBV10-3 with TRBJ1-5, with a weak D call TRBD1 (5 bases). Germline V gene sequence: CDR1 ENHRY, CDR2 SYGVKD. The V and J ends lost 0 bases and 5 bases respectively, with 11 bases between them. CDR3 length equals 15 residues. CDR3 sequence: CAISESTRGDQPQHF. In DNA, the CDR3 is TGTGCCATCAGTGAGTCGACCCGGGGGGATCAGCCCCAGCATTTT.

The rearrangement uses TRBV6-6 and TRBJ2-7, with 14 bases that match TRBD2. V dropped 5 bases and J dropped 4; count of bases not matched to a gene: 4. There are 15 residues in the CDR3. CDR1 and CDR2 from the germline V gene are MNHNY and SVGAGI (reference sequence). This CDR3 is CASSRGLAGVYEQYV. CDR3 nucleotide sequence: TGTGCCAGCAGTCGGGGACTAGCGGGAGTATACGAGCAGTACGTC.

The chain joins TRBV5-4 to TRBJ2-1, with D maybe TRBD2 (5 bases). The CDR3 has 13 residues. The germline gives CDR1 SGHNT, CDR2 YYREEE (reference sequence). Trimming cost V 1 base and J 5 bases, with 7 bases left between them. CDR3 loop: CASSLTGDNEQFF. For the CDR3, the DNA is TGTGCCAGCAGCTTGACCGGGGACAATGAGCAGTTCTTC.

The chain recombines TRBV30 with TRBJ1-6; 11 nucleotides match TRBD1. The CDR3 length is 14 residues. Trimming at V came to 5 bases and at J to 5 bases, leaving 2 bases not matched to a gene. Germline V gives CDR1 GTSNPN, CDR2 SVGIG (reference sequence). DNA for the CDR3: TGTGCCTGGCGGACAGGGGGCGATAATTCACCCCTCCACTTT. Translation gives CAWRTGGDNSPLHF.

This clone was observed once. The CDR3 region is CASSHGQGAAGELFF. CDR3 bases: TGCGCCAGCAGCCACGGACAGGGGGCTGCCGGGGAGCTGTTTTTT. The rearrangement joins TRBV4-3 to TRBJ2-2, with 11 bases identical to TRBD1. V was clipped by 3 bases and J by 6 bases; unmatched bases: 3. The length of the CDR3 is 15 residues. CDR1 LGHNA and CDR2 YSLEER come from the germline V gene.

The J gene is TRBJ2-6, the V gene TRBV7-9, with 7 bases that match TRBD1. CDR3 size: 17 residues. V gave up 5 bases and J gave up 1 base; unmatched junction bases: 8. The V gene's germline CDR1 is SEHNR and CDR2 FQNEAQ (reference sequence). The DNA of the CDR3 is TGTGCCAGCAGCCGCGACAGGGTGAGGTCTGGGGCCAACGTCCTGACTTTC. Amino acid sequence: CASSRDRVRSGANVLTF.

The V gene is TRBV27, the J gene TRBJ1-5; TRBD1 is a possible D gene (5 bases). Trimming pared 4 bases from V and 3 bases from J, leaving 13 bases between. Germline CDR1 is MNHEY and CDR2 is SMNVEV (reference sequence). The CDR3 runs to 15 residues. CDR3 residues: CASSWGSPNNQPQHF. In DNA form, the CDR3 reads TGTGCCAGCAGTTGGGGCAGCCCGAACAATCAGCCCCAGCATTTT.

The chain combines TRBV5-1 with TRBJ1-3, with 11 positions matching TRBD1. CDR3 length equals 17 residues. Unmatched junction bases numbered 8, after V lost 2 bases and J lost 4 bases. In germline, CDR1 is SGHRS, CDR2 YFSETQ. In DNA, the CDR3 is TGCGCCAGCAGCTTAACCTCGGACAGGGGGCCCGGAAACACCATATATTTT. This gives the protein CASSLTSDRGPGNTIYF.

The V call is TRBV25-1, the J call TRBJ2-7, with D uncertain. The V end was cut by 2 bases, the J end by 4 bases, with 6 bases between. This CDR3 has 12 residues. Per germline, CDR1 MGHDK and CDR2 SYGVNS. The CDR3 region is CASSETGYEQYF. The CDR3, as DNA: TGTGCCAGCAGTGAAACGGGTTACGAGCAGTACTTC.